One and the same sample provided the 18 T cell receptor beta chains below, sequenced in a study of early T cells in non-severe SARS-CoV-2 infection. In TCRdb, the 5' RACE reads were re-called with MiXCR into one record per CDR3 protein. The table records some 45,000 distinct CDR3 sequences, about 4.1% of them present only once. Sequencing was done on a sample of whole blood. All receptors derive from an adult who was a healthcare worker with PCR-confirmed SARS-CoV-2 infection or an uninfected control (not recorded which).

This clonotype was detected a few times. An end of the junction differs from the germline gene, which may be a read error. The chain combines TRBV4-1 with TRBJ1-3; TRBD1 matches at 7 bases. The length of the CDR3 is 15 residues. Germline V CDR1 and CDR2: MGHRA, YSYEKL. The CDR3 is CAGSHDRASGNTIYF. The CDR3 bases are TGCGCCGGCAGCCACGACAGGGCTTCAGGAAACACCATATATTTT.

This clonotype was recorded many times. This rearrangement joins TRBV20-1 to TRBJ2-7; D is ambiguous. V lost 6 bases to trimming and J lost 1 base, with 10 bases between them. Per the germline V gene, CDR1 is DFQATT and CDR2 is SNEGSKA (reference sequence). The CDR3 is 12 residues long. For the CDR3, the DNA is TGCAGTGCCGAGACGGAATCCTACGAGCAGTACTTC. Protein sequence: CSAETESYEQYF.

This clonotype was counted ten times or more. This chain connects TRBV6-6 to TRBJ1-5; possibly TRBD1 for D (5 bases). CDR3 length equals 14 residues. Trimming removed 7 bases at V and 1 base at J, with 11 bases between. Germline CDR1 MNHNY, CDR2 SVGAGI (reference sequence). CDR3 in DNA: TGTGCCAGCACATTGGGGGGAAGCAATCAGCCCCAGCATTTT. Amino acids: CASTLGGSNQPQHF.

This clonotype was seen a few times. V is TRBV20-1 and J is TRBJ2-7, with a tentative D call TRBD1 (5 bases). CDR3 size: 13 residues. The V and J ends lost 2 bases and 0 bases respectively, with 8 bases between them. CDR1 DFQATT and CDR2 SNEGSKA come from the germline V gene (reference sequence). The chain's CDR3 is CSARPDSSYEQYF. DNA of the CDR3: TGCAGTGCTAGACCAGACAGCTCCTACGAGCAGTACTTC.

This clonotype was observed many times. This chain joins TRBV7-9 and TRBJ2-1; TRBD1 agrees at 10 bases. The CDR3 covers 17 residues. From germline, CDR1 is SEHNR and CDR2 FQNEAQ (reference sequence). Losses at the gene ends were 6 bases for V and 5 bases for J; bases not matched to a gene: 13. CDR3 DNA: TGTGCCAGCAGTTCCACCCAACCGGGACAGGGGAACAATGAGCAGTTCTTC. This gives the protein CASSSTQPGQGNNEQFF.

This clonotype has a count of ten or more. The rearrangement links TRBV29-1 to TRBJ2-7; D is unresolved. CDR1 is SQVTM and CDR2 is ANQGSEA in the germline V gene. There are 11 residues in the CDR3. The V end lost 0 bases, the J end lost 4 bases, and 4 bases lay between the germline ends. The CDR3 coding sequence is TGCAGCGTTGAAGATCGATACGAGCAGTACTTC. Translated: CSVEDRYEQYF.

This clonotype has just a few counts. This chain uses TRBV3-1 with TRBJ1-2, with D hard to call. This CDR3 is 13 amino acids long. Germline values: CDR1 LGHDT, CDR2 YNNKEL (reference sequence). The V end lost 1 base, the J end lost 3 bases, and 6 bases lay between the germline ends. Written as DNA, the CDR3 is TGTGCCAGCAGCCAAGCAGTTTACTATGGCTACACCTTC. It yields the protein CASSQAVYYGYTF.

This clonotype has ten or more counts. V gene TRBV11-2 combines with J gene TRBJ2-2; perhaps TRBD2 as D (7 bases). V was clipped by 8 bases and J by 5 bases, with 12 bases between them. Germline CDR1 is SGHAT and CDR2 is FQNNGV. The CDR3 is 13 amino acids. Written as DNA, the CDR3 is TGTGCCAGCCGGGGGGCGGGAACCGGGGAGCTGTTTTTT. Encoded protein: CASRGAGTGELFF.

The table lists this clonotype with many counts. The rearrangement links TRBV5-8 to TRBJ1-5; D gene ambiguous. The ends were cut back, 4 bases at V and 6 bases at J, with 8 bases in the middle. Germline values: CDR1 SGHTS, CDR2 YDEGEE. The CDR3 totals 12 residues. This CDR3 is CASSPLTQPQHF. The CDR3 DNA is TGTGCCAGCAGCCCTTTAACTCAGCCCCAGCATTTT. The full variable domain, with the rest looked up from reference TRBV5-8 and TRBJ1-5, is EAGVTQSPTHLIKTRGQQATLRCSPISGHTSVYWYQQALGLGLQFLLWYDEGEERNRGNFPPRFSGRQFPNYSSELNVNALELEDSALYLCASSPLTQPQHFGDGTRLSIL.

This clonotype was recorded many times. The chain recombines TRBV20-1 with TRBJ1-1, with D tentatively TRBD1 (6 bases). There are 14 residues in the CDR3. V was pared by 2 bases and J by 1 base, with 11 bases between. CDR1 and CDR2 (germline): DFQATT, SNEGSKA (reference sequence). The CDR3 region has the DNA TGCAGTGCTAGACCCGGGGGCTCGAACACTGAAGCTTTCTTT. Translating it yields CSARPGGSNTEAFF.

Notes on this clonotype: A much larger clone is a single base away; this may be a read error. V usage is TRBV20-1 and J usage is TRBJ2-3, with 11 bases matching TRBD2. CDR3 length equals 18 residues. Germline-derived CDR1 and CDR2 are DFQATT and SNEGSKA (reference sequence). V lost 1 base to trimming and J lost 4 bases; unmatched junction nucleotides: 13. The CDR3 is CSARGLAGGLLLPDTQYF. In DNA, the CDR3 is TGCAGTGCTAGAGGGCTAGCGGGAGGACTTCTCCTCCCAGATACGCAGTATTTT.

This clonotype was picked up many times. J is TRBJ1-1 and V is TRBV5-6; perhaps TRBD1 as D (6 bases). Trimming took off 0 bases at V and 1 base at J, with 10 bases between the two ends. Germline lookup yields CDR1 SGHDT and CDR2 YYEEEE. The CDR3 totals 15 residues. For the CDR3, the DNA is TGTGCCAGCAGCTTGGAACGGGGGGCGAACACTGAAGCTTTCTTT. Translation gives CASSLERGANTEAFF.

This clonotype was detected ten times or more. This chain joins TRBV18 and TRBJ1-2; 7 nucleotides align to TRBD1. The germline CDR1 and CDR2 sequences are KGHSH and LQKENI. The CDR3 has 15 residues. With 3 bases clipped from V and 0 bases from J, the junction kept 4 bases outside the gene matches. DNA of the CDR3: TGTGCCAGCTCACCGCCGGGACAGCCTAACTATGGCTACACCTTC. It yields the protein CASSPPGQPNYGYTF.

At least ten counts were recorded for this clonotype. V is TRBV18 and J is TRBJ2-5, with no clear D. The CDR3 extends over 14 amino acids. V was shortened by 3 bases and J by 6 bases, with 14 bases between the two germline ends. Germline-derived CDR1 and CDR2 are KGHSH and LQKENI. CDR3 nucleotide sequence: TGTGCCAGCTCACCCTTCACGGGCGAAAAGACCCAGTACTTC. Translating it yields CASSPFTGEKTQYF.

In its sample, this clonotype was seen many times. This rearrangement joins TRBV6-6 to TRBJ1-4; 7 positions agree with TRBD1. The CDR3 extends over 16 amino acids. The V and J ends lost 7 bases and 4 bases, in that order; junction bases with no gene match: 12. Germline V CDR1 and CDR2: MNHNY, SVGAGI (reference sequence). The CDR3, as DNA: TGTGCCAGCAAAGGGATAGGGGGCTTTGGTAATGAAAAACTGTTTTTT. This codes for CASKGIGGFGNEKLFF.

This clonotype was seen repeatedly, ten times or more. The chain joins TRBV9 to TRBJ2-7; TRBD1 is a possible D gene (5 bases). The CDR3 is made up of 13 amino acids. CDR1 is SGDLS and CDR2 is YYNGEE in the germline V gene. The V gene lost 4 bases and the J gene lost 4 bases, with 12 bases spanning the gap. Here the CDR3 DNA reads TGTGCCAGCAGCCCCGACAGAGATTACGAGCAGTACTTC. Protein: CASSPDRDYEQYF.

In this sample, this clonotype turned up many times. This rearrangement joins TRBV5-1 to TRBJ2-7, with a weak D call TRBD2 (6 bases). CDR1 and CDR2 from the germline V gene are SGHRS and YFSETQ. The CDR3 extends over 16 amino acids. The V end lost 6 bases, the J end lost 0 bases, and 19 bases lay between the germline ends. CDR3 nucleotides: TGCGCCAGCAACCTGGGCGTGGGGGGTAACTCCTACGAGCAGTACTTC. This sequence encodes CASNLGVGGNSYEQYF.

At least ten counts were recorded for this clonotype. The rearrangement links TRBV7-2 to TRBJ2-4; 10 bases map to TRBD1. Losses at the gene ends were 8 bases for V and 8 bases for J; bases not matched to a gene: 9. This CDR3 region has 14 residues. Germline V gene data show CDR1 as SGHTA and CDR2 as FQGNSA. The CDR3, as DNA: TGTGCCAGCGGCCCTACCGGGACAGGGGACATTCAGTACTTC. It yields the protein CASGPTGTGDIQYF.